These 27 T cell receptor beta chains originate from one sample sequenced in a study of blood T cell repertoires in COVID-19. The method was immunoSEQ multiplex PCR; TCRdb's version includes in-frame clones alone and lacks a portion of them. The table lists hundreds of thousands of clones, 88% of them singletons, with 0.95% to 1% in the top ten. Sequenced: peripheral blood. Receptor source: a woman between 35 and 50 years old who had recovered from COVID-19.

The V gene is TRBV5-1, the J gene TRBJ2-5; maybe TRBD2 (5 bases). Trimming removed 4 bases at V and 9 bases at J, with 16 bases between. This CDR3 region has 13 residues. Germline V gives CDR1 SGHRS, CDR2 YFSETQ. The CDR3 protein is CASSPRDIPPQYF. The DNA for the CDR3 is TGCGCCAGCAGCCCCCGGGATATACCTCCCCAGTACTTC.

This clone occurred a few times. This CDR3 reads CASSYGQGGGSGYTF. The DNA for the CDR3 is TGTGCCAGCAGCTACGGACAGGGTGGAGGCTCTGGCTACACCTTC. J is TRBJ1-2 and V is TRBV7-2, with 8 bases matching TRBD1. V was pared by 4 bases and J by 7 bases, with 11 bases of the junction left unmatched. CDR1 and CDR2 (germline): SGHTA, FQGNSA. CDR3 length: 15 amino acids.

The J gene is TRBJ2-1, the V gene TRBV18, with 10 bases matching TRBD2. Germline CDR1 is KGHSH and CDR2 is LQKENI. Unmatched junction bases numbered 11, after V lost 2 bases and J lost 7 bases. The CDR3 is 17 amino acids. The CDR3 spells CASSPLASGSGSNEQFF. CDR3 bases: TGTGCCAGCTCACCATTGGCTAGCGGGAGTGGTAGTAATGAGCAGTTCTTC. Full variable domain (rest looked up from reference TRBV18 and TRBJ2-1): NAGVMQNPRHLVRRRGQEARLRCSPMKGHSHVYWYRQLPEEGLKFMVYLQKENIIDESGMPKERFSAEFPKEGPSILRIQQVVRGDSAAYFCASSPLASGSGSNEQFFGPGTRLTVL.

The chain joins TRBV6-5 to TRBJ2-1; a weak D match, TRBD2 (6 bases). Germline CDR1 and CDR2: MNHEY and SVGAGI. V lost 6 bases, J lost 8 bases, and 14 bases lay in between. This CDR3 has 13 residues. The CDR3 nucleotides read TGTGCCAGCAGCCGCGGGACCCCCCATGAGCAGTTCTTC. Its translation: CASSRGTPHEQFF.

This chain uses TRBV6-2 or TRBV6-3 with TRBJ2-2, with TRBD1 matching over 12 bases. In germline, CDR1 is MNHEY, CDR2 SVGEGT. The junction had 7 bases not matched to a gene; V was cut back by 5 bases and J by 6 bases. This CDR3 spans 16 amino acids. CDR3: CASSTTRDRGPGELFF. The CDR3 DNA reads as TGTGCCAGCAGTACTACCCGGGACAGGGGGCCCGGGGAGCTGTTTTTT.

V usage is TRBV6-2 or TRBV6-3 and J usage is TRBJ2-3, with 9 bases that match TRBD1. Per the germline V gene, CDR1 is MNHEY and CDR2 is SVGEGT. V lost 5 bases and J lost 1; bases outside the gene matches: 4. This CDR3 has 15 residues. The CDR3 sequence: CASSHRDRGTDTQYF. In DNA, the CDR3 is TGTGCCAGCAGTCACCGGGACAGGGGCACAGATACGCAGTATTTT.

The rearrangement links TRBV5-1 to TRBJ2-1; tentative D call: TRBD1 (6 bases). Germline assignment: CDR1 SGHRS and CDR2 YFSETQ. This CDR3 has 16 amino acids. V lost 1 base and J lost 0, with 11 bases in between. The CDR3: CASSLRTEGSYNEQFF. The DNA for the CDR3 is TGCGCCAGCAGCTTGAGGACAGAGGGCTCCTACAATGAGCAGTTCTTC.

This CDR3 is CSVEKGGLGTEAFF. The CDR3 nucleotides are TGCAGCGTTGAGAAGGGGGGGCTGGGGACTGAAGCTTTCTTT. The chain combines TRBV29-1 with TRBJ1-1; possible D gene TRBD1, 6 bases. The germline CDR1 and CDR2 sequences are SQVTM and ANQGSEA. Trimming shortened V by 3 bases and J by 5 bases, and 16 bases separated the two germline ends. The CDR3 has 14 residues.

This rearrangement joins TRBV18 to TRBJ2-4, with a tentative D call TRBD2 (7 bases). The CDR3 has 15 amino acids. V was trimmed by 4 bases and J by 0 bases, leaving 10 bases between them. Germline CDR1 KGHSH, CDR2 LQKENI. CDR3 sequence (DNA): TGTGCCAGCTCACAGGGGGGGCCAGCCAAAAACATTCAGTACTTC. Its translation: CASSQGGPAKNIQYF.

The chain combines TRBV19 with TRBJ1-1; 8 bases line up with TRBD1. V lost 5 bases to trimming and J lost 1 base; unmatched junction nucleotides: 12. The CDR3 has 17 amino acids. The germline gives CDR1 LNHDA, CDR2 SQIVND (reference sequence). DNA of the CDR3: TGTGCCAGTAGTCTCTTTGGCGCCGGGACAGGGAACACTGAAGCTTTCTTT. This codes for CASSLFGAGTGNTEAFF.

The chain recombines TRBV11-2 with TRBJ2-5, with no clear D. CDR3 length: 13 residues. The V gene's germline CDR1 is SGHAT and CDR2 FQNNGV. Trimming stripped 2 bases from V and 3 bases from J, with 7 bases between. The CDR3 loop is CASSLSVKETQYF. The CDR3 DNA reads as TGTGCCAGCAGCTTATCAGTTAAAGAGACCCAGTACTTC.

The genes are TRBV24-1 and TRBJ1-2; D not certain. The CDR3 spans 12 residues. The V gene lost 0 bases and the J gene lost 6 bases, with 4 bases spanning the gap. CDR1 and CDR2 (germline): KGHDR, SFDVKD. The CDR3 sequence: CATSDLPDGYTF. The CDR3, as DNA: TGTGCCACCAGTGATTTGCCAGATGGCTACACCTTC.

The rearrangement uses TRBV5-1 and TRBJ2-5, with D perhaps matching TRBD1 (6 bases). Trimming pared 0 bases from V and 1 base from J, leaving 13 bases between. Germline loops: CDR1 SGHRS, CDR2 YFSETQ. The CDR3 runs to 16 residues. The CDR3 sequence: CASSLAPRGTQETQYF. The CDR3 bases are TGCGCCAGCAGCTTGGCCCCCAGGGGAACCCAAGAGACCCAGTACTTC.

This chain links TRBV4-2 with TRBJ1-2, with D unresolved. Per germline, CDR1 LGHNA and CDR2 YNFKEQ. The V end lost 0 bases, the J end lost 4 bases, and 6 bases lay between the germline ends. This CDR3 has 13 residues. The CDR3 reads CASSQEGGYGYTF. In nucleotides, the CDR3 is TGTGCCAGCAGCCAAGAGGGAGGCTATGGCTACACCTTC.

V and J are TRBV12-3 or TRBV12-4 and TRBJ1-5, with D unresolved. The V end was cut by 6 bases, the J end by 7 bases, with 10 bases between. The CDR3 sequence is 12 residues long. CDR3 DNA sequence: TGTGCCAGCAGCGCGTGGCGGCAGCCCCAGCATTTT. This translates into CASSAWRQPQHF.

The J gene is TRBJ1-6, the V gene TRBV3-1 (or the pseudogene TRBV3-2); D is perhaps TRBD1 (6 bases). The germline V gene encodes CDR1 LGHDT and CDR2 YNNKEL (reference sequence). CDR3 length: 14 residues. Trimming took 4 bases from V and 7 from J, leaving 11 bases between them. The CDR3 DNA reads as TGTGCCAGCAGCCCCGGACAGACCAATTCACCCCTCCACTTT. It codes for CASSPGQTNSPLHF.

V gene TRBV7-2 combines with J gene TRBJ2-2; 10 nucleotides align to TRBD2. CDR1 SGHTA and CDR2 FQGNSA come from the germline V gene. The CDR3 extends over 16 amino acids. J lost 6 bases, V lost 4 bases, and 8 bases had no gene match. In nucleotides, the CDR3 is TGTGCCAGCAGCTCCCGCGGGACTAGCGTATCCGGGGAGCTGTTTTTT. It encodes CASSSRGTSVSGELFF.

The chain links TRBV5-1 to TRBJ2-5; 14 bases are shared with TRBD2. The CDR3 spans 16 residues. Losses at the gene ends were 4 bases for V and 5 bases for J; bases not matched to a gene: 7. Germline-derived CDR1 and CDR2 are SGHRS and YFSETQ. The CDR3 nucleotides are TGCGCCAGCAGCCCGGGACTAGCGGGAGTCGGCGAGACCCAGTACTTC. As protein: CASSPGLAGVGETQYF.

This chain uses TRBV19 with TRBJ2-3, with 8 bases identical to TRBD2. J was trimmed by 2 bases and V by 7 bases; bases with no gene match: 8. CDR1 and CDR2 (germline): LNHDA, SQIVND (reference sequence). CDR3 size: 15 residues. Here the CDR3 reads CASTRAGGLTDTQYF. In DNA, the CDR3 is TGTGCCAGTACCCGGGCGGGAGGCCTCACAGATACGCAGTATTTT.

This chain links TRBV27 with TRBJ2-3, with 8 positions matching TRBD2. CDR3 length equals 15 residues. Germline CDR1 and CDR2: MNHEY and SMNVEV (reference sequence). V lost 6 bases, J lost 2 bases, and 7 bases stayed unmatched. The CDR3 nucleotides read TGTGCCAGCAGCTTTTCCGGGGGGGCCACAGATACGCAGTATTTT. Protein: CASSFSGGATDTQYF.

In DNA, the CDR3 is TGTGCCACCAGCAGCGGGTGGGGGGATGAGCAGTTCTTC. Its translation: CATSSGWGDEQFF. J is TRBJ2-1 and V is TRBV15; TRBD2 is a possible D gene (6 bases). This CDR3 is 13 amino acids long. Germline CDR1 and CDR2: LNHNV and YYDKDF (reference sequence). Trimming removed 3 bases at V and 8 bases at J, with 11 bases between. The full variable domain, rest sourced from reference TRBV15 and TRBJ2-1, is DAMVIQNPRYQVTQFGKPVTLSCSQTLNHNVMYWYQQKSSQAPKLLFHYYDKDFNNEADTPDNFQSRRPNTSFCFLDIRSPGLGDTAMYLCATSSGWGDEQFFGPGTRLTVL.

This CDR3 reads CASSLRRTGENTGELFF. The CDR3, as DNA: TGTGCCAGCAGCCTACGAAGGACAGGGGAGAACACCGGGGAGCTGTTTTTT. This chain uses TRBV11-2 with TRBJ2-2, with 9 bases matching TRBD1. J lost 1 base, V lost 5 bases, and 8 bases had no gene match. The germline CDR1 and CDR2 sequences are SGHAT and FQNNGV. CDR3 length equals 17 residues.

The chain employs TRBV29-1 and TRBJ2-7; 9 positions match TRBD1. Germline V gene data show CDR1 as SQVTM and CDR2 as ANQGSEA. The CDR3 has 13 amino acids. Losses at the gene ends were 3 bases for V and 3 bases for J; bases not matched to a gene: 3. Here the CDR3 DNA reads TGCAGCGTTGAGGGACAGGGCTTCTACGAGCAGTACGTC. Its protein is CSVEGQGFYEQYV.

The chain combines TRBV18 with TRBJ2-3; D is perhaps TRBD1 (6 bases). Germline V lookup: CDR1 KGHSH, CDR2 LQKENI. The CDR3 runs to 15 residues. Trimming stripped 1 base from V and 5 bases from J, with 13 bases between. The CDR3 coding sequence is TGTGCCAGCTCACCACGGGGGCCAAGGGGAGATACGCAGTATTTT. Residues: CASSPRGPRGDTQYF.

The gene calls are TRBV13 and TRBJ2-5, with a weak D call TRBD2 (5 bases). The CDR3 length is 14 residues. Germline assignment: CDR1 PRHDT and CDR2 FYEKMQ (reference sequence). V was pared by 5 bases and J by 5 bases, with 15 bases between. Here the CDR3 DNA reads TGTGCCAGCAGCATGGACCGGACTGGTGAGACCCAGTACTTC. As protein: CASSMDRTGETQYF.

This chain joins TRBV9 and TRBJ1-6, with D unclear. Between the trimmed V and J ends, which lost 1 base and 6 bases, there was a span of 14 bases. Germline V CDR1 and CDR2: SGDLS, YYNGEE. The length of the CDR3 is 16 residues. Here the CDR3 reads CASSVLDGRGNSPLHF. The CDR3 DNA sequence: TGTGCCAGCAGCGTACTAGATGGACGGGGTAATTCACCCCTCCACTTT.

The chain's CDR3 is CASSQVPEWGVPLGNNEQFF. The DNA of the CDR3 is TGTGCCAGCAGCCAAGTCCCCGAGTGGGGGGTGCCGCTTGGGAACAATGAGCAGTTCTTC. The chain employs TRBV3-1 (or the pseudogene TRBV3-2) and TRBJ2-1; D may be TRBD2 (6 bases). Trimming pared 1 base from V and 5 bases from J, leaving 27 bases between. The CDR3 spans 20 residues. The germline V gene has CDR1 LGHDT and CDR2 YNNKEL (reference sequence).